Only a few counts were recorded for the clone carrying this T cell receptor beta chain. The target antigen is unknown. This entry belongs to a study of response to subunit inactivated influenza vaccine. General study points: It was the authors' suggestion that each seasonal influenza vaccination recruits few new T cells.

One entry per CDR3 protein, called by TCRdb with MiXCR from the RT-PCR reads. The table includes fewer than 600,000 distinct CDR3 sequences, about 7.2% detected once. The TCR sequence derives from a man aged 45-69 years who received an inactivated influenza vaccine. Here the sequenced sample was PBMCs from blood, taken less than 25 months after vaccination.

CDR3 nucleotides: TGCAGTGCTAGAGATCTAGCGGGAGTGGGCGGGTCCACAAAGACCCAGTACTTC. Translating gives CSARDLAGVGGSTKTQYF. The genes are TRBV20-1 and TRBJ2-5, with 10 nucleotides matching TRBD2. This CDR3 is built from 18 residues. CDR1 DFQATT and CDR2 SNEGSKA come from the germline V gene (reference sequence). V was clipped by 0 bases and J by 6 bases; unmatched bases: 16.